This passage covers 11 T cell receptor beta chains from one sample sequenced in a study of PD-1 blockade in classical Hodgkin lymphoma. Method: immunoSEQ multiplex PCR; TCRdb's copy keeps in-frame clones and lacks some. In the table there are some 23,000 clones, around 86% of which are singletons. Each patient's relapse followed autologous stem cell transplantation, and brentuximab vedotin exposure varied. The sample was peripheral blood mononuclear cells (PBMCs), taken before the second cycle of nivolumab. The receptor source for this set is a human donor with classical Hodgkin lymphoma.

The J gene is TRBJ2-7, the V gene TRBV25-1; D remains ambiguous. Germline V gene data show CDR1 as MGHDK and CDR2 as SYGVNS. V was cut by 7 bases and J by 3 bases, with 1 base left in between. The CDR3 is 9 residues long. The DNA for the CDR3 is TGTGCCAGCATCTACGAGCAGTACTTC. Encoded protein: CASIYEQYF.

About this clone: Other DNA variants within this sample encode the same CDR3. The chain employs TRBV11-3 and TRBJ1-6; D is unclear. The CDR3 has 12 amino acids. The V gene lost 4 bases and the J gene lost 4 bases, with 2 bases spanning the gap. The germline CDR1 and CDR2 sequences are SGHNT and YENEEA. Here the CDR3 reads CASSSYNSPLHF. The CDR3 nucleotides read TGTGCCAGCAGCTCTTATAATTCACCCCTCCACTTT.

The rearrangement joins TRBV27 to TRBJ2-7; perhaps TRBD1 as D (6 bases). The CDR3 has 16 residues. V was shortened by 5 bases and J by 5 bases, with 22 bases between the two germline ends. Per germline, CDR1 MNHEY and CDR2 SMNVEV (reference sequence). CDR3 nucleotides: TGTGCCAGCAGTGCTAAGTCTAGCAGGGACATCCACGAGCAGTACTTC. This translates into CASSAKSSRDIHEQYF.

The chain recombines TRBV27 with TRBJ1-4; D gene unclear. Germline loops: CDR1 MNHEY, CDR2 SMNVEV (reference sequence). The CDR3 is made up of 15 amino acids. Deletions cut 5 bases from V and 1 base from J, with 11 bases between. CDR3 in amino acids: CASSGSHVTNEKLFF. CDR3 sequence (DNA): TGTGCCAGCAGTGGTTCGCATGTAACTAATGAAAAACTGTTTTTT.

This chain links TRBV10-3 with TRBJ2-2, with 9 bases that match TRBD1. The V and J ends lost 2 bases and 6 bases, in that order; junction bases with no gene match: 13. The germline V gene encodes CDR1 ENHRY and CDR2 SYGVKD. The CDR3 consists of 18 residues. In nucleotides, the CDR3 is TGTGCCATCAGTGAGCGGGGACAGGGTCCGTCCTCCGCCGGGGAGCTGTTTTTT. It is translated as CAISERGQGPSSAGELFF.

On this clone itself: Distinct nucleotide sequences in the sample also encode this CDR3. The J gene is TRBJ2-7, the V gene TRBV29-1, with 7 bases matching TRBD2. V gave up 2 bases and J gave up 3 bases; unmatched junction bases: 1. Per germline, CDR1 SQVTM and CDR2 ANQGSEA. This CDR3 is built from 12 residues. The chain's CDR3 is CSVESGGYEQYF. The CDR3 DNA reads as TGCAGCGTTGAATCGGGAGGCTACGAGCAGTACTTC.

This clone was found a few times. Other nucleotide sequences in the sample specify the same CDR3. The genes are TRBV5-1 and TRBJ2-2, with unresolved D. The V end lost 4 bases, the J end lost 2 bases, and 12 bases lay between the germline ends. Per germline, CDR1 SGHRS and CDR2 YFSETQ. This CDR3 is built from 15 residues. The CDR3 reads CASSLDGENTGELFF. The CDR3 DNA follows: TGCGCCAGCAGCCTAGATGGAGAAAACACCGGGGAGCTGTTTTTT.

The chain is built from TRBV19 and TRBJ2-1; no firm D call. CDR3 length: 14 amino acids. Per the germline V gene, CDR1 is LNHDA and CDR2 is SQIVND (reference sequence). With 3 bases removed from V and 0 bases from J, the gap between germline ends came to 6 bases. The CDR3 loop is CASSISFSYNEQFF. In DNA, the CDR3 is TGTGCCAGTAGTATCTCGTTCTCCTACAATGAGCAGTTCTTC. Using reference TRBV19 and TRBJ2-1 for the parts outside the CDR3, the full variable domain is DGGITQSPKYLFRKEGQNVTLSCEQNLNHDAMYWYRQDPGQGLRLIYYSQIVNDFQKGDIAEGYSVSREKKESFPLTVTSAQKNPTAFYLCASSISFSYNEQFFGPGTRLTVL.

The J gene is TRBJ2-7, the V gene TRBV5-1; 8 nucleotides match TRBD1. Germline-derived CDR1 and CDR2 are SGHRS and YFSETQ. V trimming: 4 bases; J trimming: 1 base; junction bases outside the gene matches: 7. The CDR3 has 15 amino acids. The CDR3 is CASSPDRVGSYEQYF. The CDR3, as DNA: TGCGCCAGCAGCCCGGACAGGGTGGGGTCCTACGAGCAGTACTTC.

V gene TRBV6-5 combines with J gene TRBJ2-7, with TRBD1 matching over 7 bases. The CDR3 extends over 14 amino acids. CDR1 MNHEY and CDR2 SVGAGI come from the germline V gene. V was clipped by 5 bases and J by 2 bases; unmatched bases: 6. The CDR3 DNA is TGTGCCAGCAGTCCTAGGGACAGTGCCTACGAGCAGTACTTC. It yields the protein CASSPRDSAYEQYF.

The chain combines TRBV18 with TRBJ2-3; weak D call: TRBD2 (6 bases). Germline V gene data show CDR1 as KGHSH and CDR2 as LQKENI. The CDR3 consists of 14 residues. Trimming stripped 2 bases from V and 11 bases from J, with 17 bases between. This chain's CDR3 is CASSPAGRLVEQYF. CDR3 nucleotides: TGTGCCAGCTCACCAGCGGGGCGGTTAGTCGAGCAGTATTTT.